This TCR beta chain is from a study of identifying expanded T cells in peripheral blood. Assay: immunoSEQ multiplex PCR; the TCRdb copy retains only in-frame clones and omits some. The sample holds more than 75,000 clones, more than 70% seen once. After removal of 3 bases from V and 8 bases from J, the junction contained 8 bases not matched to a gene. CDR1 is MRHNA, CDR2 SNTAGT, per germline. The CDR3 covers 15 residues. The sequenced material came from blood. The gene calls are TRBV6-4 and TRBJ2-1; 9 nucleotides align to TRBD2. This TCR was recovered from a person aged 18 to 70 in good health. The CDR3 DNA sequence: TGTGCCAGCAGTGAGGTTAGCGGGAGTGGACATGAGCAGTTCTTC. Its protein product is CASSEVSGSGHEQFF.